Below, one T cell receptor (beta chain) is given with its context. The entry originates in a study of T cell repertoires in cytomegalovirus infection. The CDR3 has 16 amino acids. The V end was cut by 3 bases, the J end by 4 bases, with 18 bases between. Germline V gives CDR1 LGHDT, CDR2 YNNKEL (reference sequence). In TCRdb, the reads were re-called with MiXCR into one record per CDR3 protein. The sample carries about 180,000 distinct CDR3 sequences, roughly an eighth recorded once. The specimen was PBMCs. The sequence was obtained from a human donor in good health (CMV status not recorded). Some clones in this sample may be carry-over from other donors' samples. This chain links TRBV3-1 with TRBJ1-1; D is possibly TRBD1 (5 bases). CDR3 residues: CASSQDVGSGGTEAFF. The CDR3 DNA reads as TGTGCCAGCAGCCAGGACGTTGGCAGTGGGGGCACTGAAGCTTTCTTT.